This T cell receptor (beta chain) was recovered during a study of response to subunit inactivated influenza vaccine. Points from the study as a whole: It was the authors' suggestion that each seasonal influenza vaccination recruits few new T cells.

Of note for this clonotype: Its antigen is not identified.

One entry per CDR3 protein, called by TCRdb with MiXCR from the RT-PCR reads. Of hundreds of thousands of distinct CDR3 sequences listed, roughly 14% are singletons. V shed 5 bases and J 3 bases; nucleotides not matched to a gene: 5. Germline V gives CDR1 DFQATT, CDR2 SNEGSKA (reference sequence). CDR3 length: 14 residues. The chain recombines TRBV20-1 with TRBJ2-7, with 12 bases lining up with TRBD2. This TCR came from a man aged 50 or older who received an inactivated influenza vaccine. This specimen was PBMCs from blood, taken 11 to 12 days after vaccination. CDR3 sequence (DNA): TGCAGTGCTTTCGGACTAGCGGGGAACTACGAGCAGTACTTC. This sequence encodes CSAFGLAGNYEQYF.